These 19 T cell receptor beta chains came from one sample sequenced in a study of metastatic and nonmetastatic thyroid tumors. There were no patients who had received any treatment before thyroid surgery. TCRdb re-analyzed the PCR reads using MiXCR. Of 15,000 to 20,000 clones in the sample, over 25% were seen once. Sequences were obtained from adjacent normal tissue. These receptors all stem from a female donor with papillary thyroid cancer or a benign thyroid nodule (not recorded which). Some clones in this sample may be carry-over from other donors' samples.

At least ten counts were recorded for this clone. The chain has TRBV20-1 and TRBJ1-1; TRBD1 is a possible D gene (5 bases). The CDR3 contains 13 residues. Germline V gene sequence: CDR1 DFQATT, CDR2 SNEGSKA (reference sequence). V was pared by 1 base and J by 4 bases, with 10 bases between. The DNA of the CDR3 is TGCAGTGCTAGAGTTGGGGGTGGCACTGAAGCTTTCTTT. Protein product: CSARVGGGTEAFF.

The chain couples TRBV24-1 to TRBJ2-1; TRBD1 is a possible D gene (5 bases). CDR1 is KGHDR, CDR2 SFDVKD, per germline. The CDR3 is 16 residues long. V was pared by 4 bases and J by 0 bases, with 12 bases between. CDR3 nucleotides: TGTGCCACCAGTGACTCCCTAGGGGTCTCCTACAATGAGCAGTTCTTC. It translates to CATSDSLGVSYNEQFF.

CDR3 loop: CASSYSTSGNPDTQYF. DNA for the CDR3: TGTGCCAGCAGTTACTCGACTAGCGGGAATCCAGATACGCAGTATTTT. The J gene is TRBJ2-3, the V gene TRBV6-2 or TRBV6-3; 11 bases fit TRBD2. CDR1 MNHEY and CDR2 SVGEGT come from the germline V gene. The CDR3 length is 16 residues. The trim removed 0 bases at V and 4 bases at J, leaving 3 bases unmatched.

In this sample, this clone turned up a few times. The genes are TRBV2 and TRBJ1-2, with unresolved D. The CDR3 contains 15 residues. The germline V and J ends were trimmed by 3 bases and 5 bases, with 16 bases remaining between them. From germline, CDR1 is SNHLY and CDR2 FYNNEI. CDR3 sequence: CASSENPDPGYGYTF. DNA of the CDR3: TGTGCCAGCAGTGAGAATCCAGACCCGGGGTATGGCTACACCTTC.

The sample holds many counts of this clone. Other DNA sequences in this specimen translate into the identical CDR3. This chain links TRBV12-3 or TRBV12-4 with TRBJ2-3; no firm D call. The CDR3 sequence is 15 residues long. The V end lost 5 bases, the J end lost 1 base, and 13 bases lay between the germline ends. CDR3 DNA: TGTGCCAGCAGTGACGGAACAGATCGCACAGATACGCAGTATTTT. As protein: CASSDGTDRTDTQYF.

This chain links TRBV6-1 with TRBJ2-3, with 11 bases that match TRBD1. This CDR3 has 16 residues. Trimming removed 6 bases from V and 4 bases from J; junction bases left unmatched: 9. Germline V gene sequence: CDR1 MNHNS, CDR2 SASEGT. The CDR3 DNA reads TGTGCCAGCAGAGAGGACAGGGGGCTTGGTTCAGATACGCAGTATTTT. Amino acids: CASREDRGLGSDTQYF.

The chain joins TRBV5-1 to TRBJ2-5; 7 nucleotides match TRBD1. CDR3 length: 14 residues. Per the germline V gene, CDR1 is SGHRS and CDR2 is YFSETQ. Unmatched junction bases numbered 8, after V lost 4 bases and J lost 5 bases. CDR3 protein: CASSPTGSAETQYF. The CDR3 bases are TGCGCCAGCAGCCCGACAGGGTCGGCGGAGACCCAGTACTTC.

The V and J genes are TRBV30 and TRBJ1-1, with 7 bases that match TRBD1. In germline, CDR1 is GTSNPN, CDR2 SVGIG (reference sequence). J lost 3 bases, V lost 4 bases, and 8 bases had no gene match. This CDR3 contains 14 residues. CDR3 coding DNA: TGTGCCTGGAACCAGACAGGGCCGGACACTGAAGCTTTCTTT. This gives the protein CAWNQTGPDTEAFF.

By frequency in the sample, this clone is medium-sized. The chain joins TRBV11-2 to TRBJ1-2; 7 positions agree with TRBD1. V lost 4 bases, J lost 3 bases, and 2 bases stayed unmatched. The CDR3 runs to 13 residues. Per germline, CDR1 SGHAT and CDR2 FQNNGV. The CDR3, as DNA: TGTGCCAGCAGCTCCCAGGGGGACTATGGCTACACCTTC. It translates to CASSSQGDYGYTF. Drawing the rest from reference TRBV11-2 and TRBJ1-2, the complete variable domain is EAGVAQSPRYKIIEKRQSVAFWCNPISGHATLYWYQQILGQGPKLLIQFQNNGVVDDSQLPKDRFSAERLKGVDSTLKIQPAKLEDSAVYLCASSSQGDYGYTFGSGTRLTVV.

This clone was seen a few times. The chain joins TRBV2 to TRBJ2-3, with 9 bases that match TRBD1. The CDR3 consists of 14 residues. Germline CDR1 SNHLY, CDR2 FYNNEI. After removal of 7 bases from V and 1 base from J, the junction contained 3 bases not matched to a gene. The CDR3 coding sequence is TGTGCCAGCACCGGGACAGGGCGCACAGATACGCAGTATTTT. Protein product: CASTGTGRTDTQYF.

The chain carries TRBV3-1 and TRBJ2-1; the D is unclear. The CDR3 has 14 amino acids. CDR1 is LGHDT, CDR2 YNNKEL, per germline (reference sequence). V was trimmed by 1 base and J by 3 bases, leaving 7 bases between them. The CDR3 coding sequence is TGTGCCAGCAGCCAAGTGTCCGACTACAATGAGCAGTTCTTC. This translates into CASSQVSDYNEQFF.

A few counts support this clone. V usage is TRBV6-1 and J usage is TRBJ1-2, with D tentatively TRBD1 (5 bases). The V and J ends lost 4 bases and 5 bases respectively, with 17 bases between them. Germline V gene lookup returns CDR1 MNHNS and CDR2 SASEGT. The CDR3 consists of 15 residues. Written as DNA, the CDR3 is TGTGCCAGCAGTGCCGAATTCAGGGTAGCGTATGGCTACACCTTC. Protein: CASSAEFRVAYGYTF.

Written as DNA, the CDR3 is TGTGCCAGCAGTAGGAGGGAGGCCCCCAAATACAATGAGCAGTTCTTC. It codes for CASSRREAPKYNEQFF. This sequence joins TRBV6-1 and TRBJ2-1; tentative D call: TRBD2 (6 bases). CDR1 and CDR2 from the germline V gene are MNHNS and SASEGT. The length of the CDR3 is 16 residues. Between the trimmed V and J ends, which lost 5 bases and 4 bases, there was a span of 18 bases.

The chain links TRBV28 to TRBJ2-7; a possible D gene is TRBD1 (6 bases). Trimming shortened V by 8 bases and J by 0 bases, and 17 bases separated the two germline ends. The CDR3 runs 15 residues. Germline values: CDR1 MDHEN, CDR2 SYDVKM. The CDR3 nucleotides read TGTGCCAGCGGACTCTTAGGGACAAGCTCCTACGAGCAGTACTTC. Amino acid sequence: CASGLLGTSSYEQYF. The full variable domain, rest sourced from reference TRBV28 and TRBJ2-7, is DVKVTQSSRYLVKRTGEKVFLECVQDMDHENMFWYRQDPGLGLRLIYFSYDVKMKEKGDIPEGYSVSREKKERFSLILESASTNQTSMYLCASGLLGTSSYEQYFGPGTRLTVT.

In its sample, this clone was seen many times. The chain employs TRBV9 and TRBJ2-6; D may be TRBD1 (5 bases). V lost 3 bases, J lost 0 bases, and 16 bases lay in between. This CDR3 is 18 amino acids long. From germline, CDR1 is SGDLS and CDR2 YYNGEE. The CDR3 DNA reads TGTGCCAGCAGCGGACGGACACGACCTACCTCTGGGGCCAACGTCCTGACTTTC. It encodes CASSGRTRPTSGANVLTF. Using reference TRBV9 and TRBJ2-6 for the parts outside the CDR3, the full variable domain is DSGVTQTPKHLITATGQRVTLRCSPRSGDLSVYWYQQSLDQGLQFLIQYYNGEERAKGNILERFSAQQFPDLHSELNLSSLELGDSALYFCASSGRTRPTSGANVLTFGAGSRLTVL.

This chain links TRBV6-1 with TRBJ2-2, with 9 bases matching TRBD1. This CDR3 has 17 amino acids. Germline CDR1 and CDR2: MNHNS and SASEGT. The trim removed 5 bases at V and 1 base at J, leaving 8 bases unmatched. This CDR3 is CASSPVGTGQNTGELFF. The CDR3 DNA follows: TGTGCCAGCAGTCCAGTCGGGACAGGGCAGAACACCGGGGAGCTGTTTTTT.

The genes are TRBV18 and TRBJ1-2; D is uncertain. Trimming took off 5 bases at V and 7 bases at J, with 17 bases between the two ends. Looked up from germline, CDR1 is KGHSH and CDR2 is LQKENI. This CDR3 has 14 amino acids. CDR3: CASSVEDPGFGYTF. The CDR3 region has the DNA TGTGCCAGCTCAGTCGAGGACCCGGGGTTTGGCTACACCTTC.

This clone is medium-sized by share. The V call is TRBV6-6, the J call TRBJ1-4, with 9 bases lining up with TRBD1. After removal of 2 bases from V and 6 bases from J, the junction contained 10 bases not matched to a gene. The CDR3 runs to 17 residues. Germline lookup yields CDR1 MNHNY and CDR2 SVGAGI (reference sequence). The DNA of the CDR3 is TGTGCCAGCAGTTACGGGATACCGGGACAGGGAGATGAAAAACTGTTTTTT. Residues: CASSYGIPGQGDEKLFF.

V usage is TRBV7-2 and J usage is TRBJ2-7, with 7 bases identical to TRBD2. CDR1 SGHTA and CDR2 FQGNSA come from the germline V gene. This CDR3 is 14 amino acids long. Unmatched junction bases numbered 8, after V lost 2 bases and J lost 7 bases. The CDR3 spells CASSLRAGVYEQYF. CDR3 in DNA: TGTGCCAGCAGCTTACGGGCGGGAGTGTATGAGCAGTACTTC.